These 30 T cell receptor beta chains came from one sample sequenced in a study of cytomegalovirus exposure and HLA in healthy donors. Researchers ran the PCR with 60 Vbeta and 13 Jbeta primers. Generated by immunoSEQ multiplex PCR, the TCRdb table keeps only in-frame clones and is missing some. In the table there are some 77,000 clones, about 80% of which are singletons. Sequencing used PBMCs. The receptors were sampled from a woman in her forties in good health and CMV-seronegative.

The chain joins TRBV28 to TRBJ2-3; TRBD1 matches 7 bases. The ends lost 5 bases at V and 0 bases at J; junction bases unmatched: 11. In germline, CDR1 is MDHEN, CDR2 SYDVKM. The CDR3 sequence is 17 residues long. CDR3 coding DNA: TGTGCCAGCAGTCCGACGGGATTCAGGGGGAGCACAGATACGCAGTATTTT. It specifies CASSPTGFRGSTDTQYF.

The CDR3 spells CASSGQGGGGYTF. CDR3 bases: TGTGCCAGCTCCGGCCAGGGTGGTGGGGGCTACACCTTC. The chain couples TRBV27 to TRBJ1-2, with D possibly matching TRBD1 (5 bases). CDR1 and CDR2 from the germline V gene are MNHEY and SMNVEV (reference sequence). The CDR3 has 13 residues. Trimming left V 8 bases short and J 8 bases short, with 18 bases between.

The sample holds one count of this clone. This chain joins TRBV27 and TRBJ1-1; TRBD1 might be the D (5 bases). Trimming stripped 5 bases from V and 2 bases from J, with 12 bases between. Germline CDR1 MNHEY, CDR2 SMNVEV (reference sequence). The CDR3 contains 14 residues. The CDR3 sequence: CASSLFQGNTEAFF. The CDR3 bases are TGTGCCAGCAGTCTGTTCCAGGGAAACACTGAAGCTTTCTTT.

This chain links TRBV19 with TRBJ2-1; 7 bases are shared with TRBD1. The ends lost 5 bases at V and 9 bases at J; junction bases unmatched: 10. CDR1 and CDR2 from the germline V gene are LNHDA and SQIVND (reference sequence). The CDR3 runs 14 residues. The chain's CDR3 is CASSRRQGLTEQFF. The CDR3 region has the DNA TGTGCCAGTAGTCGGCGACAGGGTCTTACTGAGCAGTTCTTC.

This chain uses TRBV5-1 with TRBJ2-1, with 9 bases that match TRBD1. CDR1 is SGHRS, CDR2 YFSETQ, per germline. V gave up 3 bases and J gave up 0 bases; unmatched junction bases: 7. The CDR3 contains 17 residues. This CDR3 reads CASSSPGDRVSYNEQFF. Written as DNA, the CDR3 is TGCGCCAGCAGCTCTCCAGGGGACAGGGTCTCCTACAATGAGCAGTTCTTC.

The V and J genes are TRBV5-8 and TRBJ2-7, with D perhaps matching TRBD1 (6 bases). The CDR3 is 15 amino acids. The V gene lost 6 bases and the J gene lost 6 bases, with 22 bases spanning the gap. CDR1 and CDR2 from the germline V gene are SGHTS and YDEGEE. As DNA, the CDR3 is TGTGCCAGCAACTTTATGAGGACAGAGGTTGGCGAGCAGTACTTC. Translated, it gives CASNFMRTEVGEQYF.

The chain carries TRBV6-1 and TRBJ2-1; TRBD1 might be the D (5 bases). The CDR3 consists of 12 residues. With 5 bases removed from V and 10 bases from J, the gap between germline ends came to 12 bases. CDR1 and CDR2 from the germline V gene are MNHNS and SASEGT. The CDR3: CASSSGNWEQFF. For the CDR3, the DNA is TGTGCCAGCAGTTCAGGGAACTGGGAGCAGTTCTTC.

The rearrangement joins TRBV19 to TRBJ2-3, with 14 bases lining up with TRBD2. The germline gives CDR1 LNHDA, CDR2 SQIVND (reference sequence). Germline trimming cut 3 bases from V and 9 bases from J; bases unmatched to any gene: 5. This CDR3 is built from 15 residues. CDR3 protein: CASSMVTSGRGTQYF. The CDR3 DNA follows: TGTGCCAGTAGTATGGTGACTAGCGGGAGGGGCACGCAGTATTTT.

The J gene is TRBJ1-1, the V gene TRBV13, with TRBD1 as a possible D gene (6 bases). V was shortened by 11 bases and J by 5 bases, with 9 bases between the two germline ends. The CDR3 is 10 residues long. From germline, CDR1 is PRHDT and CDR2 FYEKMQ (reference sequence). CDR3 sequence: CALGQTEAFF. The DNA for the CDR3 is TGTGCCTTAGGACAGACTGAAGCTTTCTTT.

The chain combines TRBV7-3 with TRBJ2-1; 10 bases map to TRBD1. J was trimmed by 6 bases and V by 4 bases; bases with no gene match: 6. The CDR3 length is 15 residues. Germline assignment: CDR1 SGHTA and CDR2 FQGTGA. The CDR3 is CASSSGQGGGNEQFF. DNA of the CDR3: TGTGCCAGCAGCTCTGGACAGGGGGGAGGCAATGAGCAGTTCTTC. Looking up the rest from reference TRBV7-3 and TRBJ2-1 gives the full variable domain: GAGVSQTPSNKVTEKGKYVELRCDPISGHTALYWYRQSLGQGPEFLIYFQGTGAADDSGLPNDRFFAVRPEGSVSTLKIQRTERGDSAVYLCASSSGQGGGNEQFFGPGTRLTVL.

This chain links TRBV29-1 with TRBJ2-3; 7 positions agree with TRBD2. V trimming: 0 bases; J trimming: 3 bases; junction bases outside the gene matches: 9. Germline loops: CDR1 SQVTM, CDR2 ANQGSEA. The CDR3 has 16 amino acids. The CDR3 bases are TGCAGCGTTGAAGATCTCGGGGGGTTTGGGACAGATACGCAGTATTTT. Amino acid sequence: CSVEDLGGFGTDTQYF.

The table lists this clone with a few counts. The same CDR3 also results from other DNA sequences found in this sample. The rearrangement links TRBV29-1 to TRBJ2-1; possibly TRBD1 for D (5 bases). This CDR3 has 13 residues. The V end lost 5 bases, the J end lost 4 bases, and 12 bases lay between the germline ends. CDR1 is SQVTM and CDR2 is ANQGSEA in the germline V gene. CDR3 DNA: TGCAGCGTTCAGGGTGGGGTTTACAATGAGCAGTTCTTC. This gives the protein CSVQGGVYNEQFF.

This rearrangement joins TRBV2 to TRBJ2-5, with 10 bases matching TRBD2. This CDR3 region has 19 residues. CDR1 and CDR2 from the germline V gene are SNHLY and FYNNEI. Trimming took 2 bases from V and 4 from J; bases not matched to a gene: 16. The CDR3 bases are TGTGCCAGCAGTGAAACAGACCTTGGGGTAGCGGGAGGAGGAGAGACCCAGTACTTC. It is translated as CASSETDLGVAGGGETQYF. The variable domain in full, with the rest retrieved from reference TRBV2 and TRBJ2-5, is EPEVTQTPSHQVTQMGQEVILRCVPISNHLYFYWYRQILGQKVEFLVSFYNNEISEKSEIFDDQFSVERPDGSNFTLKIRSTKLEDSAMYFCASSETDLGVAGGGETQYFGPGTRLLVL.

The chain uses TRBV7-9 and TRBJ1-1; TRBD1 is a possible D gene (5 bases). The CDR3 runs to 13 residues. The V end lost 8 bases, the J end lost 7 bases, and 17 bases lay between the germline ends. Germline V gene lookup returns CDR1 SEHNR and CDR2 FQNEAQ (reference sequence). CDR3 region: CASGGRQTFEAFF. The DNA for the CDR3 is TGTGCCAGCGGGGGGAGACAGACCTTTGAAGCTTTCTTT.

Remarks on this clone: Mismatch with germline at one junction end may stem from a read error. The gene calls are TRBV29-1 and TRBJ2-3; 9 nucleotides line up with TRBD2. Germline CDR1 is SQVTM and CDR2 is ANQGSEA. This CDR3 comprises 11 residues. The CDR3 loop is CSVANPGLAIF. The CDR3, as DNA: TGCAGCGTTGCGAATCCGGGACTAGCTATTTTT.

The J gene is TRBJ1-2, the V gene TRBV2; no reliable D call. The length of the CDR3 is 14 residues. Trimming removed 4 bases from V and 8 bases from J, with 17 bases in between. CDR1 is SNHLY, CDR2 FYNNEI, per germline. As DNA, the CDR3 is TGTGCCAGCAGTGGAGGTGTAGGTTGGAAAGGCTACACCTTC. As protein: CASSGGVGWKGYTF.

Only one count was recorded for this clone. This chain joins TRBV7-3 and TRBJ2-3; TRBD2 agrees at 9 bases. The CDR3 sequence is 15 residues long. After removal of 2 bases from V and 4 bases from J, the junction contained 4 bases not matched to a gene. Germline V gene sequence: CDR1 SGHTA, CDR2 FQGTGA. The CDR3 nucleotides are TGTGCCAGCAGCTTAGCGGGAGGGCCCCCAGATACGCAGTATTTT. Its protein is CASSLAGGPPDTQYF.

The V gene is TRBV7-3, the J gene TRBJ1-3; TRBD1 matches 11 bases. The V gene's germline CDR1 is SGHTA and CDR2 FQGTGA. The CDR3 totals 16 residues. Trimming at V came to 4 bases and at J to 2 bases, leaving 4 bases not matched to a gene. The CDR3 nucleotides are TGTGCCAGCAGCTCCGGGACAGGGGGAACTGGAAACACCATATATTTT. Translation: CASSSGTGGTGNTIYF.

V is TRBV29-1 and J is TRBJ1-2; 7 bases agree with TRBD1. V lost 6 bases, J lost 3 bases, and 4 bases stayed unmatched. This CDR3 comprises 12 residues. Germline CDR1 SQVTM, CDR2 ANQGSEA. The chain's CDR3 is CSVLGGDYGYTF. CDR3 nucleotide sequence: TGCAGCGTCTTAGGGGGCGACTATGGCTACACCTTC.

This clone showed up just a few times. The genes are TRBV27 and TRBJ2-5, with 7 nucleotides matching TRBD2. Unmatched junction bases numbered 9, after V lost 3 bases and J lost 5 bases. Germline CDR1 and CDR2: MNHEY and SMNVEV (reference sequence). The CDR3 covers 15 residues. CDR3 DNA sequence: TGTGCCAGCAGTTTTCGTGGTGGACTAGAGGAGACCCAGTACTTC. Translated: CASSFRGGLEETQYF.

This chain connects TRBV9 to TRBJ2-5, with 9 bases lining up with TRBD2. The junction had 10 bases not matched to a gene; V was cut back by 0 bases and J by 4 bases. Germline V gene lookup returns CDR1 SGDLS and CDR2 YYNGEE. The CDR3 length is 17 residues. CDR3 region: CASSVAASGNGVETQYF. The CDR3 DNA is TGTGCCAGCAGCGTAGCGGCTAGCGGGAATGGGGTAGAGACCCAGTACTTC.

The J gene is TRBJ1-1, the V gene TRBV7-9; 9 bases agree with TRBD1. V lost 6 bases and J lost 1; bases outside the gene matches: 12. The CDR3 consists of 17 residues. The germline gives CDR1 SEHNR, CDR2 FQNEAQ (reference sequence). The CDR3 protein is CASSQPPGQGKNTEAFF. The CDR3 region has the DNA TGTGCCAGCAGTCAACCCCCGGGACAGGGCAAGAACACTGAAGCTTTCTTT.

V usage is TRBV6-1 and J usage is TRBJ2-1; 9 bases are a match to TRBD1. Unmatched junction bases numbered 3, after V lost 8 bases and J lost 1 base. The CDR3 extends over 14 amino acids. Germline-derived CDR1 and CDR2 are MNHNS and SASEGT. CDR3 amino acids: CASHRGLSYNEQFF. The CDR3 DNA reads as TGTGCCAGCCACAGGGGGCTGTCCTACAATGAGCAGTTCTTC.

J is TRBJ1-3 and V is TRBV30; the D is unclear. The V end was cut by 5 bases, the J end by 3 bases, with 11 bases between. The germline V gene has CDR1 GTSNPN and CDR2 SVGIG (reference sequence). The CDR3 consists of 13 residues. This chain's CDR3 is CAWFLFGGNTIYF. CDR3 nucleotide sequence: TGTGCCTGGTTTCTCTTCGGTGGAAACACCATATATTTT.

This clone has only a few counts. The chain recombines TRBV6-1 with TRBJ2-2; D might be TRBD2 (6 bases). Germline lookup yields CDR1 MNHNS and CDR2 SASEGT. The germline V and J ends were trimmed by 4 bases and 7 bases, with 13 bases remaining between them. The CDR3 consists of 14 residues. This chain's CDR3 is CASSAIWGVGELFF. CDR3 bases: TGTGCCAGCAGTGCCATATGGGGGGTCGGGGAGCTGTTTTTT.

This chain links TRBV10-3 with TRBJ1-4; possible D gene TRBD1, 5 bases. The CDR3 covers 13 residues. The germline CDR1 and CDR2 sequences are ENHRY and SYGVKD. V lost 10 bases and J lost 8, with 17 bases in between. CDR3 loop: CATAGTIGEKLFF. The CDR3 DNA follows: TGTGCCACCGCCGGGACTATCGGAGAAAAACTGTTTTTT.

The chain couples TRBV5-8 to TRBJ1-3; perhaps TRBD1 as D (6 bases). Germline V lookup: CDR1 SGHTS, CDR2 YDEGEE. This CDR3 is 16 amino acids long. Trimming removed 4 bases from V and 3 bases from J, with 17 bases in between. This CDR3 reads CASSPLRGLGGNTIYF. The CDR3 DNA is TGTGCCAGCAGCCCTTTGCGGGGGCTTGGTGGAAACACCATATATTTT.

The V and J genes are TRBV4-3 and TRBJ2-7; TRBD1 is a possible D gene (6 bases). The V end lost 0 bases, the J end lost 2 bases, and 20 bases lay between the germline ends. Germline V lookup: CDR1 LGHNA, CDR2 YSLEER. The CDR3 totals 18 residues. This CDR3 is CASSQEPPGQRRAYEQYF. The CDR3 bases are TGCGCCAGCAGCCAAGAACCCCCAGGACAGCGCAGAGCCTACGAGCAGTACTTC.

J is TRBJ1-1 and V is TRBV30; 7 bases are shared with TRBD1. The J segment lost 5 bases and the V segment lost 2 bases, leaving 8 bases of the junction unmatched. The CDR3 totals 14 residues. Germline loops: CDR1 GTSNPN, CDR2 SVGIG (reference sequence). CDR3 residues: CAWSRDSLRTEAFF. For the CDR3, the DNA is TGTGCCTGGAGTAGGGACAGCCTAAGAACTGAAGCTTTCTTT.

The chain uses TRBV6-1 and TRBJ2-1; TRBD1 might be the D (6 bases). Trimming cost V 7 bases and J 3 bases, with 13 bases left between them. The germline V gene encodes CDR1 MNHNS and CDR2 SASEGT. The CDR3 extends over 14 amino acids. This CDR3 reads CASMPGQIYNEQFF. CDR3 DNA sequence: TGTGCCAGCATGCCCGGACAGATCTACAATGAGCAGTTCTTC.